A selection of T cell receptor beta chains follows, all from one sample in a study of T cell responses to AZD1222 COVID-19 vaccine. This table comes from immunoSEQ multiplex PCR, and its TCRdb copy is limited to in-frame clones, with some not included. The sample consists of roughly 150,000 clones, roughly 93% of them appearing once. The specimen was peripheral blood, collected 28 days after the second AZD1222 dose. All receptors come from an adult who received the AZD1222 COVID-19 vaccine. CDR3s leave out the opening cysteine and the closing phenylalanine or tryptophan.

V	J	CDR3
TRBV4-2	TRBJ1-2	ASSQDQGARGYT
TRBV11-2	TRBJ1-2	ASSLEPDYGYT
TRBV5-6	TRBJ1-2	ASSLWTGGYGYT
TRBV19	TRBJ1-3	ASSGTGNGNTIY
TRBV21-1	TRBJ1-5	ASSKGGTRRDSNQPQH
TRBV15	TRBJ2-2	ATSRVNRGRRNTGELF
TRBV12-5	TRBJ1-1	ASGVTGFTEAF
TRBV18	TRBJ1-2	ASSPQTGADGYT
TRBV2	TRBJ1-1	ASKGTAEAF
TRBV28	TRBJ2-7	ASSWGGRGPQY
TRBV3-1/TRBV3-2	TRBJ1-2	ASSLTGSYGYT
TRBV2	TRBJ1-1	ASRYEVNTEAF
TRBV19	TRBJ2-7	ASRGQGAGEQY
TRBV20-1	TRBJ1-1	SASSPGGLMNTEAF
TRBV6-5	TRBJ1-1	ASSYGVLNTEAF
TRBV11-2	TRBJ2-7	ASSPLRSVGPSYEQY
TRBV19	TRBJ2-2	ASSILGGGELF
TRBV9	TRBJ1-1	ASSVPKEGAFTEAF
TRBV3-1/TRBV3-2	TRBJ1-5	ASSQGSGRNNQPQH
TRBV3-1/TRBV3-2	TRBJ2-5	ASSPPWGRGSQETQY
TRBV7-2	TRBJ1-2	ASSLAGDYGYT
TRBV2	TRBJ1-1	ASTGGRLTEAF
TRBV7-2	TRBJ1-2	ASSMARENYGYT
TRBV29-1	TRBJ1-1	SVGQGNTEAF
TRBV7-9	TRBJ1-4	ASSHYTATNEKLF
TRBV27	TRBJ2-1	ASRRTSGSYNEQF
TRBV19	TRBJ1-5	ASTLDRYQPQH
TRBV27	TRBJ2-5	ASSPYASGGARETQY
TRBV29-1	TRBJ1-1	SVEPRDNEAF
TRBV5-1	TRBJ1-2	ASSLNGPNYGYT
TRBV28	TRBJ1-5	ASKLGGVGNQPQH
TRBV18	TRBJ2-2	ASSVASGELF
TRBV7-2	TRBJ1-1	ASSLGGGAREAF
TRBV5-3	TRBJ1-2	ARSAISGVLNYGYT
TRBV9	TRBJ2-7	ASSVDVGTYEQY
TRBV29-1	TRBJ1-2	IIRDRVGNGYT
TRBV4-1	TRBJ1-2	ASSHRDRDYGYT
TRBV6-2/TRBV6-3	TRBJ1-5	ASSEAGRGPQH
TRBV9	TRBJ1-3	ASSSGSGRNTIY
TRBV6-2/TRBV6-3	TRBJ2-5	ASSPFGGQETQY
TRBV6-5	TRBJ2-7	ASSYRTSEYEQY
TRBV15	TRBJ2-1	ATREVSSYNEQF